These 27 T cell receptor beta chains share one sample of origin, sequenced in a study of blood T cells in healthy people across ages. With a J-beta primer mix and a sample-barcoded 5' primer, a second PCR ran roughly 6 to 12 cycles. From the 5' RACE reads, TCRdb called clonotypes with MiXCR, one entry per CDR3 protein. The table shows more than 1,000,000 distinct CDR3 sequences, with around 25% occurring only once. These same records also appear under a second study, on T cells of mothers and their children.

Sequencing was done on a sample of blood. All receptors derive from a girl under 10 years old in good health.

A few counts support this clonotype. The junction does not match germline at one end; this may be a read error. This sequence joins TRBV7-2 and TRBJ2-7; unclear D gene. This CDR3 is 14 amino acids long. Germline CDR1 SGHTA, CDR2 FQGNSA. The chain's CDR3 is CASSSDTLSYEQCF. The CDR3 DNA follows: TGTGCCAGCAGCTCCGATACCCTCTCCTACGAGCAGTGCTTC.

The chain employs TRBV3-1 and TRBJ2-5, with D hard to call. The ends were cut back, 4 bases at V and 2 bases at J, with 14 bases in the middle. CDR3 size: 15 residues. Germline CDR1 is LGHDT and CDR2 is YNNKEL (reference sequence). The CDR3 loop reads CASSPEALGQETQYF. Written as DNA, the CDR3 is TGTGCCAGCAGCCCGGAAGCTTTGGGGCAAGAGACCCAGTACTTC.

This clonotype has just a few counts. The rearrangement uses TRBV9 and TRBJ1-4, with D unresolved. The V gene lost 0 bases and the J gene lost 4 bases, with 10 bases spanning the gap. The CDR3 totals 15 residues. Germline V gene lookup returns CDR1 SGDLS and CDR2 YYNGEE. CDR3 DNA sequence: TGTGCCAGCAGCGTAGGAGGAGAGTATAATGAAAAACTGTTTTTT. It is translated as CASSVGGEYNEKLFF.

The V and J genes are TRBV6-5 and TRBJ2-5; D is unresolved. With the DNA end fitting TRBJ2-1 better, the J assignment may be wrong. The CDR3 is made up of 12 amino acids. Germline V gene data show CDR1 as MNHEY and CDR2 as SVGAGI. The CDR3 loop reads CASSSLSFEQFF. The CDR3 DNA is TGTGCCAGCAGTTCCCTTAGCTTTGAGCAGTTCTTC.

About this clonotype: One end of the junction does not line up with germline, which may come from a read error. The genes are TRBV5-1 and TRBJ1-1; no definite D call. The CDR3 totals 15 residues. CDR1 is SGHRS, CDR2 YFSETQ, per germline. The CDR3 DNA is TGCGCCAGCAGTTTGGACTGGGAGTACTACACTGAAGCTTTCTTT. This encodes CASSLDWEYYTEAFF.

The CDR3 DNA follows: TGCGCCAGCAGCTTGGGCGGTAGCAGCCCCTACGAGCAGTACTTC. It is translated as CASSLGGSSPYEQYF. The gene calls are TRBV5-1 and TRBJ2-7, with no clear D. The CDR3 loop spans 15 amino acids. Germline V gene sequence: CDR1 SGHRS, CDR2 YFSETQ. Between the trimmed V and J ends, which lost 0 bases and 2 bases, there was a span of 12 bases. The whole variable domain, remainder taken from reference TRBV5-1 and TRBJ2-7, is KAGVTQTPRYLIKTRGQQVTLSCSPISGHRSVSWYQQTPGQGLQFLFEYFSETQRNKGNFPGRFSGRQFSNSRSEMNVSTLELGDSALYLCASSLGGSSPYEQYFGPGTRLTVT.

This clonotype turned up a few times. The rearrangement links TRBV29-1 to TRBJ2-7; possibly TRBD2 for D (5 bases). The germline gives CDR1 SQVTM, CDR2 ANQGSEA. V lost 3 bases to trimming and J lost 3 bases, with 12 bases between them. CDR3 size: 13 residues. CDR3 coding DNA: TGCAGCGTTGAGTATGGCGAGGGCTACGAGCAGTACTTC. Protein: CSVEYGEGYEQYF.

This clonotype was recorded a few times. CDR3 region: CASSLGASFRYTF. Written as DNA, the CDR3 is TGCGCCAGCAGCTTGGGCGCAAGTTTTCGCTACACCTTC. The chain carries TRBV5-1 and TRBJ1-2; D unclear. Germline CDR1 and CDR2: SGHRS and YFSETQ. The CDR3 is 13 amino acids. Deletions cut 0 bases from V and 9 bases from J, with 12 bases between.

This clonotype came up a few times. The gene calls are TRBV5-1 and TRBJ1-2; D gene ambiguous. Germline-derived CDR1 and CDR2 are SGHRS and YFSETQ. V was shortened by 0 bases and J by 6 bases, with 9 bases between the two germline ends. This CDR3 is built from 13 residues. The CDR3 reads CASSLAGLDGYTF. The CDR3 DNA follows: TGCGCCAGCAGCTTGGCTGGACTCGATGGCTACACCTTC.

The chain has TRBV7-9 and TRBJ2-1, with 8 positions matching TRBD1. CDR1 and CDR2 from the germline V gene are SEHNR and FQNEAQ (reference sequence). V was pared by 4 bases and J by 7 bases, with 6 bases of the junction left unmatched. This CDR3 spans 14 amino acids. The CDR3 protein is CASSSGQGKNEQFF. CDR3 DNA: TGTGCCAGCAGCTCCGGACAGGGTAAGAATGAGCAGTTCTTC. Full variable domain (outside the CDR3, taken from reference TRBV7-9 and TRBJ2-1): DTGVSQNPRHKITKRGQNVTFRCDPISEHNRLYWYRQTLGQGPEFLTYFQNEAQLEKSRLLSDRFSAERPKGSFSTLEIQRTEQGDSAMYLCASSSGQGKNEQFFGPGTRLTVL.

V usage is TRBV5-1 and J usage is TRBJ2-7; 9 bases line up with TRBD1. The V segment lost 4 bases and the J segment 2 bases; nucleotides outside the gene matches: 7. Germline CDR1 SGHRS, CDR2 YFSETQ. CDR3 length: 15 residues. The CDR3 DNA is TGCGCCAGCAGCCCGTGGACAGGGGCCACCTACGAGCAGTACTTC. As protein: CASSPWTGATYEQYF.

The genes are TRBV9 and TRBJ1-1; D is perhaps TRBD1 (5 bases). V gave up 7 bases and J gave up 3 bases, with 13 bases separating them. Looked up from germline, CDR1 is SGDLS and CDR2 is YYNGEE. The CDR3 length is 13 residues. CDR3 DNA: TGTGCCAGCGGGAAGGGGTTACACACTGAAGCTTTCTTT. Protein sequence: CASGKGLHTEAFF.

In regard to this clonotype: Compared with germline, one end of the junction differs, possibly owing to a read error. The CDR3 nucleotides are TGTGCCAGCAGCTCCGGGGACAGGGGTTTCCATGAACAGTTCTTC. This encodes CASSSGDRGFHEQFF. The V gene is TRBV7-9, the J gene TRBJ2-5; 10 bases are a match to TRBD1. The J call may be mistaken, given a closer DNA end match to TRBJ2-1. The germline gives CDR1 SEHNR, CDR2 FQNEAQ (reference sequence). The CDR3 has 15 amino acids.

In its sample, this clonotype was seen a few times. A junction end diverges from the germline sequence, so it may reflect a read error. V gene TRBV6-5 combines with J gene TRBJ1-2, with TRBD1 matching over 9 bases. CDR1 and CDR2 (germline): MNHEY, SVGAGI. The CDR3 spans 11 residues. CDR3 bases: TGTGCCAGCAGTACCCGGGACAGGGCACACTTC. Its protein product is CASSTRDRAHF.

The DNA of the CDR3 is TGTGCCAGCAGCCCCACCCGTTGGGGAAGGGGTGGCGGGGAGCTGTTTTTT. Protein sequence: CASSPTRWGRGGGELFF. The V gene is TRBV12-3 or TRBV12-4, the J gene TRBJ2-2; possible D gene TRBD1, 5 bases. Trimming shortened V by 6 bases and J by 7 bases, and 24 bases separated the two germline ends. The CDR3 is made up of 17 amino acids.

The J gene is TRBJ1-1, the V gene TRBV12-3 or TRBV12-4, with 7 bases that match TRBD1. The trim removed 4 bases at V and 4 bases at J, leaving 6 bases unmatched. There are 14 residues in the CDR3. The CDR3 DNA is TGTGCCAGCAGTTCGGCAGGGGGAGTCACTGAAGCTTTCTTT. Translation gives CASSSAGGVTEAFF.

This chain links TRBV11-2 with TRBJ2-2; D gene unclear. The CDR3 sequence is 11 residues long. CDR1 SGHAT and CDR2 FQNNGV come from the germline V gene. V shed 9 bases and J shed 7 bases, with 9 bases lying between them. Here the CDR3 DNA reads TGTGCCAGTCTCACCATCGGGGAGCTGTTTTTT. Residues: CASLTIGELFF.

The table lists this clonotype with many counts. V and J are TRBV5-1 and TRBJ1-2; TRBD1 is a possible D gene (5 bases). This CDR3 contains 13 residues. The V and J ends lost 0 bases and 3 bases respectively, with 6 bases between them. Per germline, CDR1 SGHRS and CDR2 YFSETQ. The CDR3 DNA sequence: TGCGCCAGCAGCTTGGGAGGGGACTATGGCTACACCTTC. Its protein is CASSLGGDYGYTF. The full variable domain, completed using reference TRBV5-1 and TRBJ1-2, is KAGVTQTPRYLIKTRGQQVTLSCSPISGHRSVSWYQQTPGQGLQFLFEYFSETQRNKGNFPGRFSGRQFSNSRSEMNVSTLELGDSALYLCASSLGGDYGYTFGSGTRLTVV.

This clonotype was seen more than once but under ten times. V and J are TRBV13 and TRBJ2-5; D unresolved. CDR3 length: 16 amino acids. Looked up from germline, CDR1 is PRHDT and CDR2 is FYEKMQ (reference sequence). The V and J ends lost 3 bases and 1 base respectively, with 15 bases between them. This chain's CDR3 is CASSLGKQIIQETQYF. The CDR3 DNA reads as TGTGCCAGCAGCTTGGGAAAACAGATTATCCAAGAGACCCAGTACTTC.

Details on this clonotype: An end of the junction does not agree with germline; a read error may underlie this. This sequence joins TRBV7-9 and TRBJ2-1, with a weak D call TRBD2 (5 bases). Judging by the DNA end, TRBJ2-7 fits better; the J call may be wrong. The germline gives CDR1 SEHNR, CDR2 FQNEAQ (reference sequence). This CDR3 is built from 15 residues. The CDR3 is CASSSLGSTSNEQYF. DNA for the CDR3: TGTGCCAGCAGCTCACTAGGATCTACCTCCAACGAGCAGTACTTC.

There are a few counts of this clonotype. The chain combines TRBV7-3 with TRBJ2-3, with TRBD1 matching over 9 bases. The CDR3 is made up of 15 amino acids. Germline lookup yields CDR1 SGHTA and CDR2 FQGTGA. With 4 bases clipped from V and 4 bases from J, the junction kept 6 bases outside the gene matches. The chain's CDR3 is CASSYGQGRADTQYF. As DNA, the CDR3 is TGTGCCAGCAGCTACGGACAGGGGAGGGCAGATACGCAGTATTTT.

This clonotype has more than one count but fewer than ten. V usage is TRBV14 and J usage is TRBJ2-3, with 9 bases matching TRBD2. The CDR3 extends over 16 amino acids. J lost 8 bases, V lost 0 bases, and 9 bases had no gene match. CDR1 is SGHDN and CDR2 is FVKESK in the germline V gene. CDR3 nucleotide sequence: TGTGCCAGCAGCCAAGAACTAGCGGGCGGTGGGGGTACGCAGTATTTT. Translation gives CASSQELAGGGGTQYF.

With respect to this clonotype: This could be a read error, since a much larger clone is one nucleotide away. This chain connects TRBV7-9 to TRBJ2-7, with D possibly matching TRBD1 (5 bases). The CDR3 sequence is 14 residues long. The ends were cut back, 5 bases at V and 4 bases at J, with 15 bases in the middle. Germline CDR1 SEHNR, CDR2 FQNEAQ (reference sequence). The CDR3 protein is CASSLDSGLYEQYF. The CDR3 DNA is TGTGCCAGCAGCCTAGACAGTGGGCTGTACGAGCAGTACTTC.

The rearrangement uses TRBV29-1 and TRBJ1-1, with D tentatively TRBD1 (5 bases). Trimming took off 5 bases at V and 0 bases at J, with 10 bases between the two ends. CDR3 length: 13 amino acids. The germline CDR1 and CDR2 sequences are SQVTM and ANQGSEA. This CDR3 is CSVRTHMNTEAFF. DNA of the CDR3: TGCAGCGTTAGGACACACATGAACACTGAAGCTTTCTTT.

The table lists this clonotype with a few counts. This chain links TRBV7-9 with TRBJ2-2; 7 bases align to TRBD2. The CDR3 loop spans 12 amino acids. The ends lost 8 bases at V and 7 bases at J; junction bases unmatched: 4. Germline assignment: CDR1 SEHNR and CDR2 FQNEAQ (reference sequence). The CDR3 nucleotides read TGTGCCAGCTGGGAGGGAGTCGGGGAGCTGTTTTTT. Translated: CASWEGVGELFF.

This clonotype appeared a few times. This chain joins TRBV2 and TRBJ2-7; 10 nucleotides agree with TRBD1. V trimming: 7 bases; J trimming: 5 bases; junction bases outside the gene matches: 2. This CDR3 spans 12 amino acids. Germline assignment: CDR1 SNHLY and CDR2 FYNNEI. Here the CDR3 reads CASTGTGDEQYF. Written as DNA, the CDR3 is TGTGCCAGCACCGGGACAGGGGACGAGCAGTACTTC.

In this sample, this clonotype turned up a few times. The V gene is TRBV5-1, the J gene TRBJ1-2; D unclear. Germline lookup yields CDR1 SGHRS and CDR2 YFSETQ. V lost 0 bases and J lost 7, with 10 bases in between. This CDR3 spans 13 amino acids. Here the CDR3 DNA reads TGCGCCAGCAGCTTGGAATCTTTACTTGGCTACACCTTC. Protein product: CASSLESLLGYTF.